These T cell receptor beta chains were read from a single sample in a study of Graves' ophthalmopathy and Graves' hyperthyroidism. TCRdb processed the multiplex PCR reads anew with MiXCR; each CDR3 protein has one entry. Of some 250,000 distinct CDR3 sequences listed, around 42% are singletons. Sequencing used peripheral blood. The receptors stem from an adult man with Graves' ophthalmopathy. CDR3s include the opening cysteine and the closing phenylalanine or tryptophan. A D gene is named only where the DNA matches it firmly. Clone size is not always given. Where it is, it says once, few, many or a class for expanded clones.

CSVELVRTGTYEQYF	TGCAGCGTTGAATTGGTAAGGACAGGGACCTACGAGCAGTACTTC	TRBD1	15	TRBV29-1	TRBJ2-7	NA
CASSYQGQGFSPLHF	TGTGCCAGCAGTTACCAGGGACAGGGTTTTTCACCCCTCCACTTT	TRBD1	15	TRBV6-6	TRBJ1-6	NA
CASSPGFGAETQYF	TGTGCCAGCAGTCCAGGGTTTGGGGCGGAGACCCAGTACTTC	NA	14	TRBV12-3/TRBV12-4	TRBJ2-5	once
CSGGQGTLGAFF	TGCAGCGGGGGGCAGGGAACACTTGGAGCTTTCTTT	NA	12	TRBV29-1	TRBJ1-1	many
CSASSGSGNEQYF	TGCAGTGCTAGTAGCGGGAGCGGAAACGAGCAGTACTTC	TRBD2	13	TRBV20-1	TRBJ2-7	NA
CASSQHVGTEAFF	TGTGCCAGCAGTCAACATGTGGGTACTGAAGCTTTCTTT	NA	13	TRBV2	TRBJ1-1	NA
CASSPRWSSAFF	TGTGCCAGCAGCCCCCGGTGGAGTAGTGCTTTCTTT	NA	12	TRBV13	TRBJ1-1	NA
CSARDLTASSYEQYF	TGCAGTGCTAGAGACCTGACAGCTTCCTCCTACGAGCAGTACTTC	NA	15	TRBV20-1	TRBJ2-7	NA
CATSDTGTAEETQYF	TGTGCCACCAGTGATACCGGGACAGCTGAAGAGACCCAGTACTTC	TRBD1	15	TRBV24-1	TRBJ2-5	many
CASSPGQANYGYTF	TGTGCCAGCAGCCCCGGACAGGCCAATTATGGCTACACCTTC	TRBD1	14	TRBV7-9	TRBJ1-2	few
CSASGGSYNSPLHF	TGCAGTGCTAGCGGGGGGTCCTATAATTCACCCCTCCACTTT	NA	14	TRBV20-1	TRBJ1-6	once
CASSLDRGLDQPQHF	TGTGCCAGCAGCTTAGACAGGGGGCTGGATCAGCCCCAGCATTTT	TRBD1	15	TRBV7-9	TRBJ1-5	NA
CASSALSAVEQYF	TGTGCCAGCAGCGCTCTCTCGGCGGTGGAGCAGTACTTC	NA	13	TRBV7-9	TRBJ2-7	many
CSLGTGNTEAFF	TGCAGCCTCGGGACAGGGAACACTGAAGCTTTCTTT	TRBD1	12	TRBV29-1	TRBJ1-1	NA
CASSFSVNYEQYF	TGTGCCAGCAGCTTTTCTGTCAATTACGAGCAGTACTTC	NA	13	TRBV7-3	TRBJ2-7	NA
CSGTGTGDYNEQFF	TGCAGTGGTACCGGGACAGGGGATTACAATGAGCAGTTCTTC	TRBD1	14	TRBV20-1	TRBJ2-1	NA
CASSSSRPRGVAGANVLTF	TGTGCCAGCAGCTCGAGTAGGCCGCGGGGGGTCGCGGGGGCCAACGTCCTGACTTTC	TRBD2	19	TRBV7-2	TRBJ2-6	NA
CASSGTVEPSPPALHF	TGTGCCAGTAGCGGGACAGTCGAACCCTCACCTCCAGCCCTCCACTTT	TRBD1	16	TRBV19	TRBJ1-6	NA
CASSYSGGPSSYEQYF	TGTGCCAGTAGCTACAGCGGGGGGCCGAGCTCCTACGAGCAGTACTTC	TRBD2	16	TRBV19	TRBJ2-7	NA
CASSEVGRDSPLHF	TGTGCCAGCAGTGAAGTGGGCAGGGATTCACCCCTCCACTTT	NA	14	TRBV9	TRBJ1-6	few
CASSLEDSNYEQYF	TGTGCCAGCAGCTTAGAGGATAGCAACTACGAGCAGTACTTC	NA	14	TRBV7-8	TRBJ2-7	NA
CASSVDRSGNTIYF	TGTGCCAGCAGTGTGGACAGGTCTGGAAACACCATATATTTT	TRBD1	14	TRBV2	TRBJ1-3	NA
CSVGQGVPGELFF	TGCAGCGTCGGACAGGGGGTCCCCGGGGAGCTGTTTTTT	TRBD1	13	TRBV29-1	TRBJ2-2	NA
CASSIGWARQETQYF	TGTGCCAGTAGTATAGGGTGGGCTCGGCAAGAGACCCAGTACTTC	NA	15	TRBV19	TRBJ2-5	NA
CASSFARDRPSNTGELFF	TGTGCCAGCAGCTTTGCCCGGGACAGACCATCGAACACCGGGGAGCTGTTTTTT	TRBD1	18	TRBV7-8	TRBJ2-2	NA
CASSYSSGTTYGYTF	TGCGCCAGCAGCTATTCATCCGGGACAACTTATGGCTACACCTTC	NA	15	TRBV5-1	TRBJ1-2	NA
CAIRSTGNEQYF	TGTGCCATCAGGTCGACAGGTAACGAGCAGTACTTC	NA	12	TRBV10-3	TRBJ2-7	many
CASSELGDTEAFF	TGTGCCAGCAGTGAATTGGGGGACACTGAAGCTTTCTTT	NA	13	TRBV2	TRBJ1-1	NA
CSARDRGKTGELFF	TGCAGTGCTAGAGATCGGGGGAAGACCGGGGAGCTGTTTTTT	NA	14	TRBV20-1	TRBJ2-2	many
CASTGANVLTF	TGTGCCAGCACTGGGGCCAACGTCCTGACTTTC	NA	11	TRBV6-6	TRBJ2-6	NA
CASTGDLGSPLHF	TGTGCCAGCACTGGCGACTTGGGATCACCCCTCCACTTT	NA	13	TRBV27	TRBJ1-6	NA
CAIQGTSAGEQYF	TGTGCCATCCAGGGGACTAGCGCTGGCGAGCAGTACTTC	TRBD2	13	TRBV10-3	TRBJ2-7	few
CASSQDAGEEDYGYTF	TGTGCCAGCAGCCAAGATGCAGGGGAGGAGGACTATGGCTACACCTTC	NA	16	TRBV14	TRBJ1-2	NA
CSANRDSEGYTF	TGCAGTGCTAACCGGGACAGCGAGGGCTACACCTTC	TRBD1	12	TRBV20-1	TRBJ1-2	many
CASSEVRNEKLFF	TGTGCCAGCAGTGAAGTTAGGAATGAAAAACTGTTTTTT	NA	13	TRBV25-1	TRBJ1-4	many
CASSQQGSPLHF	TGTGCCAGCAGTCAACAGGGGTCACCCCTCCACTTT	TRBD1	12	TRBV9	TRBJ1-6	few
CASSWDSYYEQYF	TGCGCCAGCAGCTGGGACAGCTACTACGAGCAGTACTTC	TRBD1	13	TRBV9	TRBJ2-7	NA
CASSGSRRRGGSTDTQYF	TGTGCCAGCAGTGGCTCAAGACGGCGGGGGGGCTCCACAGATACGCAGTATTTT	TRBD2	18	TRBV2	TRBJ2-3	once
CASSQDGGIQETQYF	TGTGCCAGCAGCCAGGACGGAGGGATCCAAGAGACCCAGTACTTC	NA	15	TRBV7-3	TRBJ2-5	NA
CASSLFVGNSPLHF	TGTGCCAGCAGCTTATTCGTGGGAAATTCACCCCTCCACTTT	NA	14	TRBV11-2	TRBJ1-6	few
CASSFTKGAQEPLHF	TGTGCCAGCAGCTTTACAAAGGGGGCTCAAGAACCCCTCCACTTT	TRBD1	15	TRBV7-8	TRBJ1-6	NA
CASWDRNNSPLHF	TGTGCCAGCTGGGACAGAAATAATTCACCCCTCCACTTT	TRBD1	13	TRBV9	TRBJ1-6	NA
CSVVHSQNTEAFF	TGCAGCGTTGTCCACAGCCAGAACACTGAAGCTTTCTTT	NA	13	TRBV29-1	TRBJ1-1	medium-sized
CASRWTGGNEKLFF	TGTGCCAGCAGATGGACAGGGGGGAATGAAAAACTGTTTTTT	TRBD1	14	TRBV5-6	TRBJ1-4	NA
CASSWDQGGSPLHF	TGTGCCAGCAGTTGGGACCAGGGCGGTTCACCCCTCCACTTT	NA	14	TRBV7-9	TRBJ1-6	NA
CASTGSRSRMSGANVLTF	TGTGCCAGTACCGGAAGCCGTTCCCGAATGTCTGGGGCCAACGTCCTGACTTTC	NA	18	TRBV19	TRBJ2-6	NA
CASSPSKGAGYTF	TGTGCCAGCAGCCCCTCGAAGGGGGCTGGCTACACCTTC	TRBD1	13	TRBV3-1	TRBJ1-2	NA
CATSDFDRGNEQFF	TGTGCCACCAGTGATTTCGACAGGGGCAATGAGCAGTTCTTC	TRBD1	14	TRBV24-1	TRBJ2-1	NA
CSARVQGGSYVLTF	TGCAGTGCTAGAGTACAGGGAGGGTCCTACGTCCTGACTTTC	NA	14	TRBV20-1	TRBJ2-6	NA
CASSLNTAFYGYTF	TGCGCCAGCAGCCTAAACACGGCTTTCTATGGCTACACCTTC	NA	14	TRBV5-1	TRBJ1-2	NA
CASSEDRTYEQYF	TGTGCCAGCAGTGAGGACAGGACCTACGAGCAGTACTTC	TRBD1	13	TRBV10-2	TRBJ2-7	NA
CASSAGMGTSEKLFF	TGTGCCAGCAGCGCAGGTATGGGGACCAGCGAAAAACTGTTTTTT	NA	15	TRBV9	TRBJ1-4	once
CASSVRATEAFF	TGTGCCAGCAGTGTTCGGGCAACTGAAGCTTTCTTT	NA	12	TRBV2	TRBJ1-1	many
CASRVFLGEQYF	TGTGCCAGCAGGGTGTTCCTAGGCGAGCAGTACTTC	NA	12	TRBV7-2	TRBJ2-7	few